These T cell receptor beta chains were read from a single sample in a study of T cell responses to AZD1222 COVID-19 vaccine. Sequencing was performed with immunoSEQ multiplex PCR; in TCRdb, only in-frame clones are kept and a portion is missing. The table lists 90,000 to 100,000 clones, around 90% of them singletons. Sample: peripheral blood, taken on day 0 of AZD1222 vaccination. The receptors stem from an adult in good health. Both conserved end residues are part of each CDR3. The order of the fields is V gene, clone size, D gene, CDR3 length, J gene, CDR3 DNA, CDR3 protein. D genes are given only for firm matches. Only part of the rows carry a size: once, few, many, or a class if the clone is expanded.

V: TRBV7-9
size: NA
D: TRBD2
length: 17
J: TRBJ2-1
DNA: TGTGCCAGCAGCTTAGGGACTAGCTCCTCGGGGAACAATGAGCAGTTCTTC
CDR3: CASSLGTSSSGNNEQFF

V: TRBV7-3
size: few
D: TRBD2
length: 19
J: TRBJ2-2
DNA: TGTGCCAGCAGCCTTCCGACTAGCGGGGGTCACCGGGGCACCGGGGAGCTGTTTTTT
CDR3: CASSLPTSGGHRGTGELFF

V: TRBV5-5
size: NA
D: NA
length: 14
J: TRBJ1-1
DNA: TGTGCCAGCAGCCACCCGGACAGGAACACTGAAGCTTTCTTT
CDR3: CASSHPDRNTEAFF

V: TRBV7-8
size: NA
D: TRBD1
length: 14
J: TRBJ1-1
DNA: TGTGCCAGCAGCCCCGACAGGGGGGCCACTGAAGCTTTCTTT
CDR3: CASSPDRGATEAFF

V: TRBV30
size: once
D: NA
length: 13
J: TRBJ1-5
DNA: TGTGCCTGGGACAGTCAAAGCAATCAGCCCCAGCATTTT
CDR3: CAWDSQSNQPQHF

V: TRBV29-1
size: NA
D: NA
length: 11
J: TRBJ2-1
DNA: TGCAGCGTTTACGAATACGGAGAGCAGTTCTTC
CDR3: CSVYEYGEQFF

V: TRBV2
size: few
D: TRBD1
length: 15
J: TRBJ1-1
DNA: TGTGCCAGCAGTGACCGGGGACAGGGGAGGGCTGAAGCTTTCTTT
CDR3: CASSDRGQGRAEAFF

V: TRBV5-1
size: NA
D: NA
length: 14
J: TRBJ2-3
DNA: TGCGCCAGCAGCTTGGGTGGCCAGACAGATACGCAGTATTTT
CDR3: CASSLGGQTDTQYF

V: TRBV7-6
size: NA
D: TRBD1
length: 15
J: TRBJ1-5
DNA: TGTGCCAGCAGCTTAGGGACAGGGGTGGGTCAGCCCCAGCATTTT
CDR3: CASSLGTGVGQPQHF

V: TRBV6-1
size: NA
D: TRBD1
length: 17
J: TRBJ2-7
DNA: TGTGCCAGCAGTGGGTGGGACAGGGGGCGCATCTTCTACGAGCAGTACTTC
CDR3: CASSGWDRGRIFYEQYF

V: TRBV18
size: NA
D: NA
length: 14
J: TRBJ2-2
DNA: TGTGCCAGCTCACCACCGCTATCCCCCGGGGAGCTGTTTTTT
CDR3: CASSPPLSPGELFF

V: TRBV7-9
size: NA
D: NA
length: 16
J: TRBJ2-3
DNA: TGTGCCAGCAGCCCCCGCCTGAGCGGGAGCACAGATACGCAGTATTTT
CDR3: CASSPRLSGSTDTQYF

V: TRBV12-3/TRBV12-4
size: NA
D: NA
length: 11
J: TRBJ1-1
DNA: TGTGCCAGCAGTCAAGACACTGAAGCTTTCTTT
CDR3: CASSQDTEAFF

V: TRBV6-5
size: NA
D: NA
length: 12
J: TRBJ1-2
DNA: TGTGCCAGCAGTCCGGGGGGGGTCGGCTACACCTTC
CDR3: CASSPGGVGYTF

V: TRBV5-1
size: NA
D: NA
length: 14
J: TRBJ1-2
DNA: TGCGCCAGCAGCCCGGACAGACGAAACTATGGCTACACCTTC
CDR3: CASSPDRRNYGYTF

V: TRBV3-1/TRBV3-2
size: NA
D: TRBD2
length: 16
J: TRBJ2-5
DNA: TGTGCCAGCAGCCAGTGGGAGCGGGGGGGGTCCGTGTCCCAGTACTTC
CDR3: CASSQWERGGSVSQYF

V: TRBV6-5
size: many
D: TRBD1
length: 13
J: TRBJ1-2
DNA: TGTGCCAGCAGTTCAGGGGGCGGGCGTGGCTACACCTTC
CDR3: CASSSGGGRGYTF

V: TRBV7-3
size: NA
D: TRBD2
length: 16
J: TRBJ2-1
DNA: TGTGCCAGCAGCTTAAGCGCGGGAGGGCCTGCGCGGGAGCAGTTCTTC
CDR3: CASSLSAGGPAREQFF

V: TRBV7-2
size: NA
D: NA
length: 17
J: TRBJ1-6
DNA: TGTGCCAGCAGCTTAGTATGGGATTTTTGGTCCTCTTCACCCCTCCACTTT
CDR3: CASSLVWDFWSSSPLHF